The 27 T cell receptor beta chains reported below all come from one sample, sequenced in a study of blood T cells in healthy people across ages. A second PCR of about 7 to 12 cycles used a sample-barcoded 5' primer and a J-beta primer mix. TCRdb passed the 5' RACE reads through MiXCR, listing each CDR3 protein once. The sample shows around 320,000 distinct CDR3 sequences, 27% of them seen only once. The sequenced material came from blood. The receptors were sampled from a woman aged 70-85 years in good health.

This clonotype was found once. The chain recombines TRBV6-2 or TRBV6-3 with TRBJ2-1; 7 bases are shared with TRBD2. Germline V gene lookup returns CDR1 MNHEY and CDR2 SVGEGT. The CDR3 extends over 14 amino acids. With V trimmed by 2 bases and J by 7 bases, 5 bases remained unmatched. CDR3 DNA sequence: TGTGCCAGCAGTTACAGGTGGGAGGGGAATGAGCAGTTCTTC. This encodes CASSYRWEGNEQFF.

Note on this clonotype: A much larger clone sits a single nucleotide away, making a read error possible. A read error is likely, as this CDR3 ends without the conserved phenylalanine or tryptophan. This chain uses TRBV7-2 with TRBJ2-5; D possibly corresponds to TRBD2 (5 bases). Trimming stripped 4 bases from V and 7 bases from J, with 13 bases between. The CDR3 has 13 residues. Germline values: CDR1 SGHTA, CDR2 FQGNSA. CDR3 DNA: TGTGCCAGCAGCTCACATCGGGCGGGGACCCAGTACCTC. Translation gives CASSSHRAGTQYL.

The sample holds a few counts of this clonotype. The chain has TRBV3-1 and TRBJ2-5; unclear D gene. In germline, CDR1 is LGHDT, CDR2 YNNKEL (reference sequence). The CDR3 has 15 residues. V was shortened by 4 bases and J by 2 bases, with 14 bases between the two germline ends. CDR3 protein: CASSPGWQSQETQYF. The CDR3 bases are TGTGCCAGCAGCCCCGGGTGGCAGTCGCAAGAGACCCAGTACTTC.

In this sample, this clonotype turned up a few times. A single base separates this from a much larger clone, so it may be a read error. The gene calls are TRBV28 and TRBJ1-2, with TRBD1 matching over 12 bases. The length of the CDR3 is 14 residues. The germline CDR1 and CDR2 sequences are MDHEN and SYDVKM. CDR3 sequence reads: CASSRGQGAGGYAF. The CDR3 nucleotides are TGTGCCAGCAGCCGGGGACAGGGGGCCGGTGGCTACGCCTTC.

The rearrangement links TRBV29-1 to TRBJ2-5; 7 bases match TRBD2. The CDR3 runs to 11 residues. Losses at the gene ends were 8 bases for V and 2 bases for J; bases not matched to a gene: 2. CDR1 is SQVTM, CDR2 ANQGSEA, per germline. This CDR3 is CSSGGQETQYF. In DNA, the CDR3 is TGCAGCTCCGGGGGGCAAGAGACCCAGTACTTC.

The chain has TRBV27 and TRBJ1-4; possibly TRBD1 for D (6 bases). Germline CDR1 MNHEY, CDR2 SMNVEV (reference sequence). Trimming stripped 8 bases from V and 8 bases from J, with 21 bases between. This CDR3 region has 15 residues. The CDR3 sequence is CASGSPLGGTEKLFF. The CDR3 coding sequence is TGTGCCAGCGGATCCCCCCTAGGGGGGACGGAAAAACTGTTTTTT.

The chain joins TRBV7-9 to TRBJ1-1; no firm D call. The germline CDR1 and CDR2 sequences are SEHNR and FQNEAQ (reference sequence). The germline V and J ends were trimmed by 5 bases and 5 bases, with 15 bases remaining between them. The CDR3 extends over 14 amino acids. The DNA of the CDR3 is TGTGCCAGCAGCCCCGACGACGGACGGACTGAAGCTTTCTTT. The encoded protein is CASSPDDGRTEAFF.

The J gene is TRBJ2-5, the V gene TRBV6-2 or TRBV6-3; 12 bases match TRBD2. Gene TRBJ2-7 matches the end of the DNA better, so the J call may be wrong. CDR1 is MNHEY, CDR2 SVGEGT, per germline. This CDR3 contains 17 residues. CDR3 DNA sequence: TGTGCCACTACACGGGGGACTAGCGGGCTAAGCTCCTACGAGCAGTACTTC. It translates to CATTRGTSGLSSYEQYF.

CDR3 in amino acids: CASRLTGYTEAFF. CDR3 bases: TGTGCCAGCAGACTCACAGGGTACACTGAAGCTTTCTTT. V gene TRBV7-2 combines with J gene TRBJ1-1; TRBD1 is a possible D gene (6 bases). Germline V CDR1 and CDR2: SGHTA, FQGNSA. Trimming removed 6 bases at V and 3 bases at J, with 11 bases between. The CDR3 is 13 amino acids.

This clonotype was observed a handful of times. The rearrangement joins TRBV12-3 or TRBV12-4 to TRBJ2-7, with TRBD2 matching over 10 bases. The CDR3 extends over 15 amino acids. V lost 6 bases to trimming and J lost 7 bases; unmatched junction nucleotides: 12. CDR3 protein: CASSSSGTSVEEQYF. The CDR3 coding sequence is TGTGCCAGCAGCTCATCCGGGACTAGCGTAGAAGAGCAGTACTTC.

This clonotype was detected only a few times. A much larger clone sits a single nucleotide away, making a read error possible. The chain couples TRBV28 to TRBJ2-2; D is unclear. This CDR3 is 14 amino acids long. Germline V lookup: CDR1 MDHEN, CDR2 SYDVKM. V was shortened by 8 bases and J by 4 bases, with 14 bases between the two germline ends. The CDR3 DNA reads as TGTGCCAGCCAAAGGCCGACGAGCACCGGGGAGCTGTTTTTT. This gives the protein CASQRPTSTGELFF.

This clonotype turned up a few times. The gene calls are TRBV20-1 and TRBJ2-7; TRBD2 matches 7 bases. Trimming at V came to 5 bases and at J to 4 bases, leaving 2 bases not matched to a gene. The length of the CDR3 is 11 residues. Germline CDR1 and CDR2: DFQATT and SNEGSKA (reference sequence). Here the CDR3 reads CSAGGGYEQYF. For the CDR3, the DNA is TGCAGTGCTGGGGGGGGTTACGAGCAGTACTTC.

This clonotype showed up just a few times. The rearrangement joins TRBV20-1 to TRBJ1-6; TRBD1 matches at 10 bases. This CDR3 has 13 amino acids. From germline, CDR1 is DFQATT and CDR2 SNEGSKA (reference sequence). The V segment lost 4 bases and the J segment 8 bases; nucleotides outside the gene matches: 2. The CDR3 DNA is TGCAGTGCTATAGGACAGGGGGATTCACCCCTCCACTTT. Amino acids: CSAIGQGDSPLHF.

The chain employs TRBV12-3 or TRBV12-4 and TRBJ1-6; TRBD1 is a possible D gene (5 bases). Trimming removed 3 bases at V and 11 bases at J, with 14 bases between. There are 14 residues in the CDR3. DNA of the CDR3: TGTGCCAGCAGTTTGCGAGACGGGGGTCCACCCCTCCACTTT. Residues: CASSLRDGGPPLHF.

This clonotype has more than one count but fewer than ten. CDR3 loop: CATSSGPNIQYF. CDR3 sequence (DNA): TGTGCCACCAGTTCCGGGCCAAACATTCAGTACTTC. The V gene is TRBV24-1, the J gene TRBJ2-4; no definite D call. The CDR3 consists of 12 residues. Trimming stripped 6 bases from V and 6 bases from J, with 8 bases between. Looked up from germline, CDR1 is KGHDR and CDR2 is SFDVKD.

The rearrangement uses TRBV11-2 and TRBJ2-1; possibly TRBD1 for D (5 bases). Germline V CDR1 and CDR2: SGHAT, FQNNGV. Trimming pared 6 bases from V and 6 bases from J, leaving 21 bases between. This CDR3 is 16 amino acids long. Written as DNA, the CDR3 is TGTGCCAGCAGAACGCAGGGCTTAGTGGTTGGCAATGAGCAGTTCTTC. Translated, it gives CASRTQGLVVGNEQFF.

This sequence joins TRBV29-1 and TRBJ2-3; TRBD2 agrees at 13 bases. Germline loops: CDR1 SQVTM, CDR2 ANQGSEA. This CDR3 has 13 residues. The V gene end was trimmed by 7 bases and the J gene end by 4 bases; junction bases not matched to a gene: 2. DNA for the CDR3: TGCAGCGCTACTAGCGGGGGGGCAGATACGCAGTATTTT. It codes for CSATSGGADTQYF.

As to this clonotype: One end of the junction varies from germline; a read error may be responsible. CDR3 in amino acids: CASSQNLRPLVF. The CDR3 bases are TGTGCCAGCAGCCAGAATCTTCGGCCCTTGGTCTTT. This chain links TRBV3-1 with TRBJ1-3; D ambiguous. This CDR3 contains 12 residues. CDR1 and CDR2 from the germline V gene are LGHDT and YNNKEL (reference sequence).

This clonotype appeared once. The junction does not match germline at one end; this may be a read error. CDR3 amino acids: CASSHWPENGCTF. CDR3 coding DNA: TGTGCCAGCAGCCACTGGCCAGAGAATGGCTGCACCTTC. The chain is built from TRBV28 and TRBJ1-2, with unresolved D. CDR3 size: 13 residues. Germline values: CDR1 MDHEN, CDR2 SYDVKM.

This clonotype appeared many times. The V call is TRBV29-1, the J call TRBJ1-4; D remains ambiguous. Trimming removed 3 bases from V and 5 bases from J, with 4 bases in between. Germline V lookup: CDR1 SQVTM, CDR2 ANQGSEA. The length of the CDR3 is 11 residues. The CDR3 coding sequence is TGCAGCGTTGACGAGAATGAAAAACTGTTTTTT. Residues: CSVDENEKLFF.

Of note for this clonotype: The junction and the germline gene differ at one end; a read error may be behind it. CDR3: CSGEGRNEQYF. The CDR3 DNA reads as TGCAGCGGTGAAGGACGGAACGAGCAGTACTTC. The chain joins TRBV29-1 to TRBJ2-1; D gene ambiguous. TRBJ2-7 matches the DNA end more closely, so the J call is doubtful. Germline V lookup: CDR1 SQVTM, CDR2 ANQGSEA. This CDR3 comprises 11 residues.

CDR3 DNA: TGCAGCGTTGAAGATCAGGGGGTCGGGGACACTGAAGCTTTCTTT. Its protein product is CSVEDQGVGDTEAFF. V and J are TRBV29-1 and TRBJ1-1; 7 nucleotides align to TRBD1. Germline V gene lookup returns CDR1 SQVTM and CDR2 ANQGSEA. V lost 0 bases to trimming and J lost 3 bases; unmatched junction nucleotides: 7. This CDR3 comprises 15 residues.

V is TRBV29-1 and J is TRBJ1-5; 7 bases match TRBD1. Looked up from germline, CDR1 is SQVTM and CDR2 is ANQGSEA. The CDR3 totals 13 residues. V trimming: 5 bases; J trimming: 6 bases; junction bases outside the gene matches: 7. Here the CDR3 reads CSVRQGTSQPQHF. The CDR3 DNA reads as TGCAGCGTTAGACAGGGAACGAGTCAGCCCCAGCATTTT.

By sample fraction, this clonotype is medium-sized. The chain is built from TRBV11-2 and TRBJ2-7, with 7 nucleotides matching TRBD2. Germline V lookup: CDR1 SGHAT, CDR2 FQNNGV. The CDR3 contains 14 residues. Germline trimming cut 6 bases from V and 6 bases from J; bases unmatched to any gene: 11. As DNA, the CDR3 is TGTGCCAGCAGGGTAGGCGGGAGTAGAGGCGAGCAGTACTTC. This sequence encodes CASRVGGSRGEQYF.

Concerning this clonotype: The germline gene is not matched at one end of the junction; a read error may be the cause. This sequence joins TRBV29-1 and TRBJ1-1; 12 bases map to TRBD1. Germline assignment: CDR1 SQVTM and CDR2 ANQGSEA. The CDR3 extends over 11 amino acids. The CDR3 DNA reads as TGCAGCGTACCGGGACAGGGGGCGTCGACTTTT. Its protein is CSVPGQGASTF.

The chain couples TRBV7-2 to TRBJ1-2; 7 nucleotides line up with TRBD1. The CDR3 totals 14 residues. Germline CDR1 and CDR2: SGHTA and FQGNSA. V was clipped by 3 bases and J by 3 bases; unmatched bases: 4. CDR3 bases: TGTGCCAGCAGCTTGGGCAGGGGGGACTATGGCTACACCTTC. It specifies CASSLGRGDYGYTF.

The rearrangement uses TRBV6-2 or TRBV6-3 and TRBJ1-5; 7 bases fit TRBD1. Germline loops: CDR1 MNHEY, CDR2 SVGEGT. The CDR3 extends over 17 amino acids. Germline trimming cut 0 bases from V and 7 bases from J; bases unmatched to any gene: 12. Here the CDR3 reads CASSYSWDLRGRQPQHF. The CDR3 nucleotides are TGTGCCAGCAGTTACTCGTGGGATTTAAGGGGGCGACAGCCCCAGCATTTT.